This T cell receptor (beta chain) derives from a study of T cell responses to AZD1222 COVID-19 vaccine. Study results and limitations: There were vaccine-associated CD4 TCRs across spike, dominant at 160-218 and 743-854. The donor cohort was predominantly white British with a female majority, and clonal diversity may have been underestimated.

As to this clone: The antigen remains undetermined.

Here immunoSEQ multiplex PCR was the method, and the copy in TCRdb shows in-frame clones only, minus some. Here the sample spans 60,000 to 80,000 clones, roughly 80% being singletons. The CDR3 length is 14 residues. CDR1 and CDR2 (germline): SGHVS, FQNEAQ. Trimming took off 6 bases at V and 3 bases at J, with 9 bases between the two ends. Specimen: peripheral blood, collected 28 days after the second AZD1222 dose. The TCR sequence derives from an adult who received the AZD1222 COVID-19 vaccine. This chain connects TRBV7-8 to TRBJ2-6; D gene unclear. The CDR3 nucleotides are TGTGCCAGCAGGGAGTCGGGTGGGGCCAACGTCCTGACTTTC. This gives the protein CASRESGGANVLTF.